This TCR beta chain was obtained from a study of PD-1 blockade in mismatch repair-deficient tumors. Study overall: Patients had over ten mismatch repair-deficient cancer types and were previously treated and progressing. General observations from the study: After pembrolizumab, tumor-resident clones rose rapidly, then generally contracted before radiologic responses.

Per the germline V gene, CDR1 is SGHRS and CDR2 is YFSETQ. Between the trimmed V and J ends, which lost 0 bases and 1 base, there was a span of 22 bases. This CDR3 is 19 amino acids long. The method was immunoSEQ multiplex PCR; TCRdb's version includes in-frame clones alone and lacks a portion of them. Counted here are over 100,000 clones, over 65% occurring once; the ten biggest clones make up 4% to 6%. Every patient had mismatch repair deficiency by PCR or immunohistochemistry. With respect to this clone: Its target is not known.

The TCR originated in an adult with mismatch repair-deficient cancer. The specimen was peripheral blood, collected about 60 weeks after starting pembrolizumab. The chain combines TRBV5-1 with TRBJ1-1; perhaps TRBD1 as D (5 bases). The CDR3 is CASSLAPGQGALGNTEAFF. DNA for the CDR3: TGCGCCAGCAGCTTGGCACCAGGCCAGGGCGCCCTGGGGAACACTGAAGCTTTCTTT.